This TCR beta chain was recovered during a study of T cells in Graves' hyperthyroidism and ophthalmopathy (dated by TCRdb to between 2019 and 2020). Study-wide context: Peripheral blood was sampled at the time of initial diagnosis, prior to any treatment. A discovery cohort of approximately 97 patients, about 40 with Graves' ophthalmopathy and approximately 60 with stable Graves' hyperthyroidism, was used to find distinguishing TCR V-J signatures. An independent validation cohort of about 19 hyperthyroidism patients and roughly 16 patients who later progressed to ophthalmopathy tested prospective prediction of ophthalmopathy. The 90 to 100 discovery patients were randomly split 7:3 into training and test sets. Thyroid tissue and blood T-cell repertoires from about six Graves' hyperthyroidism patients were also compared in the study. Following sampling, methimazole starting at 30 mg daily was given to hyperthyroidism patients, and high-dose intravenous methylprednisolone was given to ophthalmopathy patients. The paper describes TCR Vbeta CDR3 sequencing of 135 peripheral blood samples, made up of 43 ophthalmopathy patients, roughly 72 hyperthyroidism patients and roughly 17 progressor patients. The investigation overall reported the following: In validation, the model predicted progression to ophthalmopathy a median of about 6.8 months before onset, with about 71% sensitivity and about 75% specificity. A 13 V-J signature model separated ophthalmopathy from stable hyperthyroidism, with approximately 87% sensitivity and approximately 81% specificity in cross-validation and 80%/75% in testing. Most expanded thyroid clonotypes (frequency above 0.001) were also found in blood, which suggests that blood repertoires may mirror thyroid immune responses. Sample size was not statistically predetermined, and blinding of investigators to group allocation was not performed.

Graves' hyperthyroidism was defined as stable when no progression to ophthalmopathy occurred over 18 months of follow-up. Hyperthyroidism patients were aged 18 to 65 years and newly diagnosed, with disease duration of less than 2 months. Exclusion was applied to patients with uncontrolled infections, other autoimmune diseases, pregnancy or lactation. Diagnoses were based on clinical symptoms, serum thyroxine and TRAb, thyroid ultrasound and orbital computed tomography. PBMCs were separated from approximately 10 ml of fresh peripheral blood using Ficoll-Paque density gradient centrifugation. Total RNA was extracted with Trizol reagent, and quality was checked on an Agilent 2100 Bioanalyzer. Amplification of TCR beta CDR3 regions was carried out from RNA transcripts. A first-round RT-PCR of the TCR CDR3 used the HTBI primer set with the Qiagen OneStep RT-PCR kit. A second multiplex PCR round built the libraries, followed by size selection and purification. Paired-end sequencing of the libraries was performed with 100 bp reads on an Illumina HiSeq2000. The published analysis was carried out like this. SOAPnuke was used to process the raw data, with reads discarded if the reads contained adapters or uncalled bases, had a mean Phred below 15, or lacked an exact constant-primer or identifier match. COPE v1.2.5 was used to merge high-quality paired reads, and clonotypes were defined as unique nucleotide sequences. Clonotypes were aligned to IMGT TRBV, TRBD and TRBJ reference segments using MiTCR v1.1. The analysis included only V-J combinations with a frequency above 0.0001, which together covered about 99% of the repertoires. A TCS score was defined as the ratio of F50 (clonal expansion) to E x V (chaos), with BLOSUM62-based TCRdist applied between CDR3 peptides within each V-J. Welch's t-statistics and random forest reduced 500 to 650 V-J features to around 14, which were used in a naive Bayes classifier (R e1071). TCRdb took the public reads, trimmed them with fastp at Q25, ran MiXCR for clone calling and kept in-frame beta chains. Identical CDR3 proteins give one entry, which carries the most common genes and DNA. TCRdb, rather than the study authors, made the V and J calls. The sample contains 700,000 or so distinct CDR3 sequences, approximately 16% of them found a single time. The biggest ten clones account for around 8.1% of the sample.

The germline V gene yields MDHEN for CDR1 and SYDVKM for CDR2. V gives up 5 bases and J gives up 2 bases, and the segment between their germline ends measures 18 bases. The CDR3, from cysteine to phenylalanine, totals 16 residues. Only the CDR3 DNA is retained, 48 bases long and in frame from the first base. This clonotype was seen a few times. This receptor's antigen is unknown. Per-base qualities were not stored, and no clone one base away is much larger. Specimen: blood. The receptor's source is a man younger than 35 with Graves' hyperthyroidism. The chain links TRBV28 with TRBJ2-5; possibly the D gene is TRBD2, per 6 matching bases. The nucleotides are TGTGCCAGCAGTCCTGACGGGGGACGTAGACAAGAGACCCAGTACTTC. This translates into CASSPDGGRRQETQYF.